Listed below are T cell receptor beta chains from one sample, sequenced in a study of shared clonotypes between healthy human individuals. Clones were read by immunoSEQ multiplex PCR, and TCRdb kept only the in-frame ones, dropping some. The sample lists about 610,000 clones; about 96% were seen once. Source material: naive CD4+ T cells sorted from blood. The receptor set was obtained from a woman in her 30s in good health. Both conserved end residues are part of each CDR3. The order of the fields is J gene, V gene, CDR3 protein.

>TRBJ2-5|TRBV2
CASSSGETQYF
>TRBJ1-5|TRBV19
CASSTTGRRSNQPQHF
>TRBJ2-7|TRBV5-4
CASSLERRYEQYF
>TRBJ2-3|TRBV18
CASSEYSTRGNTDTQYF
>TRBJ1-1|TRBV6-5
CASSTPRLRNTEAFF
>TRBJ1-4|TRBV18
CASSPPGRAGEKLFF
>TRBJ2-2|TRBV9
CASSPGLQNTGELFF
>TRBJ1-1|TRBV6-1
CASSEIRQKTEAFF
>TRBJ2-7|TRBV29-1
CSVVERGGTYEQYF
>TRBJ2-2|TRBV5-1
CASSLTSDTGLLFF
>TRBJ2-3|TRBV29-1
CSVEDSADTQYF
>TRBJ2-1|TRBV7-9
CASSLEQRNNEQFF
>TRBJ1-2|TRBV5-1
CASSWGQGDDYTF
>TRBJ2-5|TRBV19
CASSIRGLAGVETQYF
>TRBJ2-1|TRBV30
CAWSVSSGSGYEQFF
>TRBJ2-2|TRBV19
CASTGGGFWELFF
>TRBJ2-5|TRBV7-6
CASSLWGQQETQYF
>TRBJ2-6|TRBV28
CASSSTTTGANVLTF
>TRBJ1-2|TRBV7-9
CASSFGVLSNYGYTF
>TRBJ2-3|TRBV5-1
CASSRGGLADTDTQYF
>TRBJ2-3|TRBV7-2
CASSFLAGVGADTQYF
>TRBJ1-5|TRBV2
CASSDGPFGGDQPQHF
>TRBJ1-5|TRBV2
CASSGLGVSNQPQHF
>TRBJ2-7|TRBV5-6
CASSVGQSYEQYF
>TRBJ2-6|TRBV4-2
CASSLQSTGGNSGANVLTF
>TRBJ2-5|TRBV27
CASSFSTSKETQYF
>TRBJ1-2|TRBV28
CASSHPGQGGEGYTF
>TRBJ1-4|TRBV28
CASTLTGAEKLFF
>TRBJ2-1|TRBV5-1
CASSLAFHNEQFF
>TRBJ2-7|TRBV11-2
CASRELNYEQYF
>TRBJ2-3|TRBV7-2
CASNLAGGTDTQYF
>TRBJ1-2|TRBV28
CASMAGTTNYGYTF
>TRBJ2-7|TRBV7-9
CASSLWQGASYEQYF
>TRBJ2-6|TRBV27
CASSSADRGANVLTF
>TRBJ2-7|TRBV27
CASSLMTGVIYEQYF
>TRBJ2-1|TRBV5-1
CASRGGVNSYNEQFF
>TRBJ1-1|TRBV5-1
CASSLSPRGATEAFF
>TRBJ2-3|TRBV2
CASSPTRNTDTQYF
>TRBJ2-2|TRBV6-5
CASSYSRTANTGELFF
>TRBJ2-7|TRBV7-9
CASTNAGYNEQYF
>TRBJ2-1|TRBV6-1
CASDGTGFDEQFF
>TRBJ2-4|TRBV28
CASSSGTALWENIQYF
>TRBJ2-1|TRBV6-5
CASSVTGLSYNEQFF
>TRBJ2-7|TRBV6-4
CASSYRTRRYF
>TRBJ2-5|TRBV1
CTSSQKRLAGETQYF
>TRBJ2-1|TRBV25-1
CASSEGSVAGYNEQFF
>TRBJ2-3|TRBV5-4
CASSLGAGGPDTQYF
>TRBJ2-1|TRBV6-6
CASSTSGTTYNEQFF
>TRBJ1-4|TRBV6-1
CASSEGTGDEKLFF
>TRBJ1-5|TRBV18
CASSDQGANQPQHF
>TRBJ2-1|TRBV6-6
CASAMGVNHYNEQFF
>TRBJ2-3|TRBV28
CASSSSFTDTQYF
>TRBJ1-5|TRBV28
CASSLLGGKGDQPQHF
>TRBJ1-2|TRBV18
CASSITSTSASNYGYTF
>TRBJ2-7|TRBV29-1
CSVEASGRAHEQYF
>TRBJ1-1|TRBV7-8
CASRGQIGLNTEAFF
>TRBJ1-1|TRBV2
CASSEGQGTAEAFF